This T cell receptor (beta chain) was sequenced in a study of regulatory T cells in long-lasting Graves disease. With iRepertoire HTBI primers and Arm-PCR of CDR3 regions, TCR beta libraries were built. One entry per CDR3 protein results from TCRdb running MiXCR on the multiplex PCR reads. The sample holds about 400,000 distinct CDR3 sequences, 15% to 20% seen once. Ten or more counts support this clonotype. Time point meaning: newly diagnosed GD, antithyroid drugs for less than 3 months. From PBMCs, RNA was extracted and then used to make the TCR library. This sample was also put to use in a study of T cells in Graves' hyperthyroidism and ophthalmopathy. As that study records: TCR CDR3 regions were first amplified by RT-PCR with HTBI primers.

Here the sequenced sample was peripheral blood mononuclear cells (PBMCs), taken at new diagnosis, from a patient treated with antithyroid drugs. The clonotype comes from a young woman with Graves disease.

The CDR3 loop is CASSSTGSVWNTEAFF. The CDR3, as DNA: TGCGCCAGCAGCTCGACAGGGTCAGTTTGGAACACTGAAGCTTTCTTT. V usage is TRBV5-1 and J usage is TRBJ1-1; 7 nucleotides line up with TRBD1. With 3 bases clipped from V and 1 base from J, the junction kept 9 bases outside the gene matches. This CDR3 is 16 amino acids long. CDR1 is SGHRS, CDR2 YFSETQ, per germline.